This T cell receptor (beta chain) was identified during a study of T cell responses to AZD1222 COVID-19 vaccine. Study results and limitations: CD4 TCRs associated with vaccination spanned spike, dominating at 160-218 and 743-854. Clonal diversity was possibly underestimated; the donors were predominantly white British and more often female. Compared with day 0, the breadth and depth of the Spike-specific TCR repertoire rose significantly after two doses of AZD1222. Only six or seven AZD1222 recipients tested seropositive at baseline.

Germline-derived CDR1 and CDR2 are MNHEY and SMNVEV (reference sequence). Trimming cost V 6 bases and J 6 bases; bases outside gene matches: 7. The CDR3 consists of 14 residues. The method was immunoSEQ multiplex PCR; TCRdb's version includes in-frame clones alone and lacks a portion of them. The sample has 90,000 to 120,000 clones; around 89% are singletons. Note on this clone: Its antigen remains unknown.

The rearrangement joins TRBV27 to TRBJ1-5, with 8 bases matching TRBD1. Sequences were derived from peripheral blood, sampled on day 0 of AZD1222 vaccination. The receptor was isolated from an adult in good health. CDR3 DNA sequence: TGTGCCAGCAGGCGGACAGGGAGACTTCAGCCCCAGCATTTT. Amino acid sequence: CASRRTGRLQPQHF.